Listed here are 4 T cell receptor beta chains from one sample, sequenced in a study of T cell repertoires in cytomegalovirus infection. These TCRs' antigens remain unknown. TCRdb re-analysed the reads in MiXCR, keeping a single row per CDR3 protein. Of approximately 910,000 distinct CDR3 sequences listed, about a third were seen once; the top ten hold roughly an eighth. The sequencing used cultured CD8+ T cells from PBMCs, collected from culture after CMV antigen stimulation. The receptors shown here come from a human donor in good health (CMV status not recorded). Some clones in this sample may be carry-over from other donors' samples.

The chain carries TRBV3-1 and TRBJ2-3, with 7 positions matching TRBD2. The V gene end was trimmed by 4 bases and the J gene end by 2 bases; junction bases not matched to a gene: 6. Germline CDR1 LGHDT, CDR2 YNNKEL (reference sequence). The CDR3 covers 15 residues. CDR3 sequence: CASSRAGEFTDTQYF. The DNA for the CDR3 is TGTGCCAGCAGCCGGGCGGGGGAATTCACAGATACGCAGTATTTT.

CDR3 nucleotides: TGCGCCAGCAGCCAAGATAGTACCTCAGGACCGAACACTGAAGCTTTCTTT. It codes for CASSQDSTSGPNTEAFF. The V call is TRBV4-3, the J call TRBJ1-1; D gene ambiguous. The CDR3 totals 17 residues. Germline CDR1 is LGHNA and CDR2 is YSLEER. Trimming stripped 0 bases from V and 1 base from J, with 15 bases between.

The chain recombines TRBV7-9 with TRBJ2-2, with no clear D. Between the trimmed V and J ends, which lost 7 bases and 6 bases, there was a span of 12 bases. From germline, CDR1 is SEHNR and CDR2 FQNEAQ (reference sequence). The CDR3 consists of 13 residues. CDR3: CASNTKHAGELFF. The CDR3 DNA is TGTGCCAGCAACACCAAACACGCCGGGGAGCTGTTTTTT. Combining the CDR3 with reference TRBV7-9 and TRBJ2-2 gives the whole variable domain DTGVSQNPRHKITKRGQNVTFRCDPISEHNRLYWYRQTLGQGPEFLTYFQNEAQLEKSRLLSDRFSAERPKGSFSTLEIQRTEQGDSAMYLCASNTKHAGELFFGEGSRLTVL.

This clonotype has only a few counts. The chain has TRBV12-3 or TRBV12-4 and TRBJ1-6; D remains ambiguous. V was trimmed by 11 bases and J by 6 bases, leaving 14 bases between them. The CDR3 sequence is 13 residues long. CDR3 bases: TGTGCCTGTTCCCCCGGCGGTAATTCACCCCTCCACTTT. It encodes CACSPGGNSPLHF.